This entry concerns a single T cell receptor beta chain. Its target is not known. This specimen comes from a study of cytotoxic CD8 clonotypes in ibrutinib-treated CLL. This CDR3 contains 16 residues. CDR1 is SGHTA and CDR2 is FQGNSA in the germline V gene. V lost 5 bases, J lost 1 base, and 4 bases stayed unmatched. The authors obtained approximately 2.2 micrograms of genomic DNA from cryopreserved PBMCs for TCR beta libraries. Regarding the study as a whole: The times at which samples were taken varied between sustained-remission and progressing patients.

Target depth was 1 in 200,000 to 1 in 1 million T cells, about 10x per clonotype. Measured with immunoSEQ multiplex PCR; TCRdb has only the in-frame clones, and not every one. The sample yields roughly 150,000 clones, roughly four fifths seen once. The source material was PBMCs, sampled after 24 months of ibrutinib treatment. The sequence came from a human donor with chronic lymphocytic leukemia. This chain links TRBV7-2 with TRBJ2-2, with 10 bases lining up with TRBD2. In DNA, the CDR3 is TGTGCCAGCAGCCCTCGACTAGCGGGGAACACCGGGGAGCTGTTTTTT. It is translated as CASSPRLAGNTGELFF.